Shown below are 9 T cell receptor beta chains from a single sample sequenced in a study of cytomegalovirus exposure and HLA in healthy donors. Researchers ran the PCR with 60 Vbeta and 13 Jbeta primers. Sequencing used immunoSEQ multiplex PCR; TCRdb keeps in-frame clones, though not all of them. In the table there are 200,000 to 250,000 clones, around 81% of which are singletons. The sequenced sample was PBMCs. The receptor source for this set is a woman in her fifties or sixties in good health and CMV-seropositive.

This clone was found a few times. The chain couples TRBV2 to TRBJ1-6; 12 bases are a match to TRBD1. CDR1 SNHLY and CDR2 FYNNEI come from the germline V gene. The CDR3 contains 15 residues. Germline trimming cut 6 bases from V and 9 bases from J; bases unmatched to any gene: 6. CDR3 loop: CASRIGTGGGSPLHF. CDR3 coding DNA: TGTGCCAGCAGAATTGGGACAGGGGGCGGTTCACCCCTCCACTTT.

The chain carries TRBV28 and TRBJ1-4, with 8 bases aligning to TRBD1. Germline assignment: CDR1 MDHEN and CDR2 SYDVKM. The trim removed 6 bases at V and 7 bases at J, leaving 10 bases unmatched. The CDR3 has 15 residues. In nucleotides, the CDR3 is TGTGCCAGCAGGGACAGGGCCGCTCCTTCTGAAAAACTGTTTTTT. This encodes CASRDRAAPSEKLFF.

This clone has a single count. CDR3 amino acids: CASSLESGTDQPQHF. The CDR3 DNA reads TGCGCCAGCAGCTTGGAGTCAGGAACAGATCAGCCCCAGCATTTT. The chain uses TRBV5-1 and TRBJ1-5; D call uncertain. Germline CDR1 is SGHRS and CDR2 is YFSETQ. The germline V and J ends were trimmed by 0 bases and 5 bases, with 12 bases remaining between them. This CDR3 has 15 residues. Combining the CDR3 with reference TRBV5-1 and TRBJ1-5 gives the whole variable domain KAGVTQTPRYLIKTRGQQVTLSCSPISGHRSVSWYQQTPGQGLQFLFEYFSETQRNKGNFPGRFSGRQFSNSRSEMNVSTLELGDSALYLCASSLESGTDQPQHFGDGTRLSIL.

V and J are TRBV7-6 and TRBJ2-6, with D unclear. V was cut by 1 base and J by 2 bases, with 12 bases left in between. Germline lookup yields CDR1 SGHVS and CDR2 FNYEAQ. This CDR3 has 17 residues. The CDR3 spells CASSLVGSSAGANVLTF. Written as DNA, the CDR3 is TGTGCCAGCAGCTTAGTGGGCAGTTCTGCTGGGGCCAACGTCCTGACTTTC.

The J gene is TRBJ1-2, the V gene TRBV4-1; D remains unclear. In germline, CDR1 is MGHRA, CDR2 YSYEKL. V was cut by 1 base and J by 0 bases, with 12 bases left in between. The CDR3 is made up of 16 amino acids. CDR3 amino acids: CASSQGSGLANYGYTF. The CDR3 DNA reads as TGCGCCAGCAGCCAAGGATCAGGACTAGCTAACTATGGCTACACCTTC.

V gene TRBV6-1 combines with J gene TRBJ2-4, with 7 nucleotides matching TRBD2. V dropped 4 bases and J dropped 1; count of bases not matched to a gene: 4. This CDR3 region has 15 residues. The V gene's germline CDR1 is MNHNS and CDR2 SASEGT. The CDR3 nucleotides read TGTGCCAGCAGTGCGGGGGGTTCGGCCAAAAACATTCAGTACTTC. As protein: CASSAGGSAKNIQYF.

The chain has TRBV9 and TRBJ1-1; TRBD1 matches 9 bases. The V gene's germline CDR1 is SGDLS and CDR2 YYNGEE. The ends lost 0 bases at V and 1 base at J; junction bases unmatched: 4. The CDR3 is 16 residues long. CDR3 DNA sequence: TGTGCCAGCAGCGTAGGGGACAGGGCTAGGAACACTGAAGCTTTCTTT. It specifies CASSVGDRARNTEAFF.

As for this clone: The sample contains more than one DNA sequence encoding this CDR3. The chain carries TRBV7-3 and TRBJ2-3, with a weak D call TRBD1 (6 bases). Trimming pared 4 bases from V and 0 bases from J, leaving 8 bases between. Germline loops: CDR1 SGHTA, CDR2 FQGTGA. CDR3 size: 14 residues. CDR3 nucleotide sequence: TGTGCCAGCAGCTCCACAGGGAGCACAGATACGCAGTATTTT. Its translation: CASSSTGSTDTQYF.

The V gene is TRBV18, the J gene TRBJ1-2; 10 positions match TRBD1. The CDR3 has 15 amino acids. Germline V gene data show CDR1 as KGHSH and CDR2 as LQKENI. Germline trimming cut 4 bases from V and 3 bases from J; bases unmatched to any gene: 5. The DNA of the CDR3 is TGTGCCAGCTCACTCCAGACAGGGGGCGACTATGGCTACACCTTC. Translation: CASSLQTGGDYGYTF.